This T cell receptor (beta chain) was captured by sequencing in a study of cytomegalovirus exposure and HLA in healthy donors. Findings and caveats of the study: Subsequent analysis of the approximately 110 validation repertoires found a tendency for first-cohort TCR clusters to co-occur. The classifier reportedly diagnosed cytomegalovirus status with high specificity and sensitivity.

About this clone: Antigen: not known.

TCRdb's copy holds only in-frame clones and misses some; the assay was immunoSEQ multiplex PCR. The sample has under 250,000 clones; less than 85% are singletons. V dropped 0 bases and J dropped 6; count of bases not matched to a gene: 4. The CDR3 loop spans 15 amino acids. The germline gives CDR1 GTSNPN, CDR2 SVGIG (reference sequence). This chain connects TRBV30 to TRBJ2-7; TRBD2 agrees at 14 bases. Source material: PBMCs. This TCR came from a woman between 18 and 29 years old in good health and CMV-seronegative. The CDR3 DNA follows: TGTGCCTGGAGTGTAGGAGGACTAGCGGGAGGCGAGCAGTACTTC. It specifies CAWSVGGLAGGEQYF.